What follows describes a single TCR beta chain. The antigen this receptor binds is unknown. No base quality values were provided; no much bigger clone lies one nucleotide off. CDR1 and CDR2 are drawn from the germline V gene (reference sequence): SEHNR, FQNEAQ. V is clipped by 3 bases and J by 0 bases, and the sequence between their germline boundaries is 12 bases long. The cysteine opens and the phenylalanine closes a CDR3 of 15 amino acids. The retained sequence is limited to the CDR3, 45 bases, with the frame set at the first base. This sample was taken from a study of CD8 T cells in Susac syndrome (dated by TCRdb to about 2019). The study in broad terms: Whether CD8+ T cell activation and differentiation in Susac syndrome was antigen driven was tested using repertoire sequencing. The clonality of the CD8+ T cell repertoire was compared across about 12 healthy donors, about 14 Susac syndrome patients and roughly 16 multiple sclerosis patients.

RNA was extracted with the RNeasy kit and 0.5 to 1 ug was reverse transcribed using random hexamers. The immunoSEQ multiplex PCR assay, which covers 54 Vbeta and 13 Jbeta segments, was used to amplify TCR beta CDR3 regions. To correct PCR amplification bias, a synthetic template baseline was used for both primer optimization and computational correction. The source study handled its data this way. Only productive sequences were kept, with reads annotated to V, D and J genes according to IMGT and analyzed in immunoSEQ Analyzer. To calculate clonality, Shannon entropy was normalized by log2 of the number of productive unique sequences and then subtracted from one. For each patient and control, public and private clones were evaluated among the 100 most prevalent clones. Susac-specific clones were defined as absent from healthy and MS cohorts, 1052 published viral clones and other ImmuneACCESS disease sequences. TCRdb ran its own pipeline on the public reads, namely fastp trimming at Q25 and MiXCR clone calling, and kept in-frame beta chains. Rows merge per CDR3 protein into single entries with the most common DNA and genes. The authors' filters were not applied to this entry. For this sample the table gives over 350,000 distinct CDR3 sequences, of which more than 80% were detected only once. The ten largest clones capture 0.09% to 0.15% of the sample.

The full study reports these points: The number of individuals in the TCR sequencing and HLA analysis was acknowledged as relatively small.

Peripheral blood CD8+ and CD4+ T cells from healthy donors, Susac syndrome patients and multiple sclerosis patients were profiled by high-throughput TCR beta sequencing. The multiple sclerosis controls were treatment-naive patients who had stable or active relapsing-remitting disease and met the revised McDonald criteria. Bulk CD8+ and CD4+ T cells were purified by magnetic negative isolation, whereas CD8+ TEMRA cells were enriched by FACS. Blood was drawn into EDTA tubes, processed within 24 hours, and PBMCs were isolated by density gradient centrifugation. PBMCs destined for TCR sequencing were cryopreserved in liquid nitrogen and later thawed in a 37 °C water bath. The sorted or isolated CD4+, CD8+ and CD8+ TEMRA cells reached a purity of at least 90%.

The sequence joins TRBV7-9 to TRBJ2-7; TRBD1 could be the D gene, as 5 bases match. The sequenced sample consisted of CD8+ T cells from PBMCs. This TCR was recovered from a human donor with multiple sclerosis. The CDR3 region reads CASSLTTESSYEQYF. The DNA sequence is as follows: TGTGCCAGCAGCTTGACGACAGAGAGCTCCTACGAGCAGTACTTC.